This passage covers 14 T cell receptor beta chains from one sample sequenced in a study of OX40 agonist ivuxolimab in advanced cancers. Assay: immunoSEQ multiplex PCR; the TCRdb copy retains only in-frame clones and omits some. This sample has roughly 80,000 clones, with 65% to 90% found just once. The sample in question was CD4+ or CD8+ T cells sorted from blood, obtained in a trial of the OX40 agonist ivuxolimab. Receptors originate from an adult with an advanced solid tumor such as melanoma, head and neck, liver or kidney cancer.

CDR3 in DNA: TGTGCCAGCAGTTTATGGGTAGGGTCGGGCAATCAGCCCCAGCATTTT. Amino acids: CASSLWVGSGNQPQHF. The chain recombines TRBV28 with TRBJ1-5; D gene uncertain. Germline CDR1 is MDHEN and CDR2 is SYDVKM. With 0 bases removed from V and 2 bases from J, the gap between germline ends came to 11 bases. CDR3 size: 16 residues.

The rearrangement uses TRBV7-3 and TRBJ2-5, with TRBD1 matching over 9 bases. V dropped 2 bases and J dropped 5; count of bases not matched to a gene: 6. The CDR3 is made up of 15 amino acids. CDR1 SGHTA and CDR2 FQGTGA come from the germline V gene. The CDR3: CASSLGTGMSETQYF. The CDR3 coding sequence is TGTGCCAGCAGCTTAGGGACAGGGATGTCTGAGACCCAGTACTTC.

This sequence joins TRBV4-2 and TRBJ2-3, with 14 bases matching TRBD2. The length of the CDR3 is 16 residues. In germline, CDR1 is LGHNA, CDR2 YNFKEQ. J was trimmed by 5 bases and V by 4 bases; bases with no gene match: 5. This CDR3 is CASSLGTSGSLDTQYF. The CDR3 bases are TGTGCCAGCAGCCTCGGGACTAGCGGGAGTTTAGATACGCAGTATTTT.

The rearrangement uses TRBV5-6 and TRBJ1-1; maybe TRBD1 (6 bases). This CDR3 has 13 residues. Trimming cost V 4 bases and J 5 bases, with 12 bases left between them. The germline V gene has CDR1 SGHDT and CDR2 YYEEEE. CDR3 protein: CASSLGGTTEAFF. CDR3 in DNA: TGTGCCAGCAGCCTAGGGGGGACAACTGAAGCTTTCTTT.

V gene TRBV10-3 combines with J gene TRBJ1-5; D remains unclear. V gave up 3 bases and J gave up 4 bases, with 4 bases separating them. Germline CDR1 reads ENHRY; CDR2 reads SYGVKD. There are 12 residues in the CDR3. CDR3 amino acids: CAISDGNQPQHF. The CDR3, as DNA: TGTGCCATCAGTGACGGAAATCAGCCCCAGCATTTT.

V is TRBV14 and J is TRBJ2-5; D may be TRBD2 (5 bases). V lost 1 base and J 1 base, leaving 10 bases between the germline ends. CDR1 is SGHDN and CDR2 is FVKESK in the germline V gene. This CDR3 has 15 residues. CDR3 nucleotide sequence: TGTGCCAGCAGCCAAGTCGGGATACCCCAAGAGACCCAGTACTTC. Translated, it gives CASSQVGIPQETQYF. The full variable domain, in which reference TRBV14 and TRBJ2-5 provide the parts outside the CDR3, is EAGVTQFPSHSVIEKGQTVTLRCDPISGHDNLYWYRRVMGKEIKFLLHFVKESKQDESGMPNNRFLAERTGGTYSTLKVQPAELEDSGVYFCASSQVGIPQETQYFGPGTRLLVL.

Concerning this clone itself: The sample carries other DNA sequences with the same CDR3. CDR3 sequence reads: CASSLGGNTEAFF. The CDR3 bases are TGTGCCAGCAGCTTAGGCGGCAACACTGAAGCTTTCTTT. The chain links TRBV11-3 to TRBJ1-1; D is undetermined. Germline CDR1 is SGHNT and CDR2 is YENEEA. The CDR3 loop spans 13 amino acids. The V gene lost 1 base and the J gene lost 2 bases, with 5 bases spanning the gap.

The chain joins TRBV9 to TRBJ2-1; D is perhaps TRBD1 or TRBD2 (5 bases each). This CDR3 comprises 15 residues. From germline, CDR1 is SGDLS and CDR2 YYNGEE. Trimming left V 6 bases short and J 7 bases short, with 20 bases between. The CDR3 sequence is CASNTRGVAWNEQFF. The CDR3 region has the DNA TGTGCCAGCAATACTAGAGGGGTAGCGTGGAATGAGCAGTTCTTC.

The V and J genes are TRBV5-4 and TRBJ2-7; TRBD1 or TRBD2 may be the D gene (5 bases each). Trimming left V 4 bases short and J 3 bases short, with 17 bases between. This CDR3 contains 15 residues. Germline V gives CDR1 SGHNT, CDR2 YYREEE (reference sequence). In DNA form, the CDR3 reads TGTGCCAGCAGCCCACCGGGGCAGGGCTTCTACGAGCAGTACTTC. Translation gives CASSPPGQGFYEQYF.

This clone was found many times. This chain connects TRBV4-3 to TRBJ1-4; the D is unclear. The CDR3 contains 15 residues. CDR1 is LGHNA, CDR2 YSLEER, per germline. V was trimmed by 4 bases and J by 2 bases, leaving 11 bases between them. The DNA for the CDR3 is TGCGCCAGCAGCCTTACCGGGAACACTAATGAAAAACTGTTTTTT. Protein product: CASSLTGNTNEKLFF.

The chain employs TRBV6-1 and TRBJ1-6, with D possibly matching TRBD1 (5 bases). V was shortened by 4 bases and J by 7 bases, with 17 bases between the two germline ends. The germline gives CDR1 MNHNS, CDR2 SASEGT. The CDR3 sequence is 16 residues long. The DNA for the CDR3 is TGTGCCAGCAGTGGCCTATCCGGGACGGCGAATTCACCCCTCCACTTT. It yields the protein CASSGLSGTANSPLHF.

The chain carries TRBV18 and TRBJ2-7, with D possibly being TRBD2 (7 bases). The CDR3 sequence is 14 residues long. The germline V and J ends were trimmed by 6 bases and 5 bases, with 17 bases remaining between them. Germline CDR1 and CDR2: KGHSH and LQKENI. The CDR3 spells CASSPLAGADEQYF. For the CDR3, the DNA is TGTGCCAGCTCCCCCTTGGCGGGGGCTGACGAGCAGTACTTC. The whole variable domain, filled in from reference TRBV18 and TRBJ2-7, reads NAGVMQNPRHLVRRRGQEARLRCSPMKGHSHVYWYRQLPEEGLKFMVYLQKENIIDESGMPKERFSAEFPKEGPSILRIQQVVRGDSAAYFCASSPLAGADEQYFGPGTRLTVT.

The V gene is TRBV6-5, the J gene TRBJ2-7; D not resolved. This CDR3 has 11 amino acids. CDR1 is MNHEY, CDR2 SVGAGI, per germline. The V end was cut by 2 bases, the J end by 3 bases, with 2 bases between. The CDR3: CASSYLYEQYF. The CDR3 bases are TGTGCCAGCAGTTACCTCTACGAGCAGTACTTC.

This chain connects TRBV11-2 to TRBJ1-1, with unresolved D. Germline V gene lookup returns CDR1 SGHAT and CDR2 FQNNGV. The CDR3 is 12 residues long. Trimming took 2 bases from V and 8 from J, leaving 9 bases between them. The CDR3 DNA reads as TGTGCCAGCAGCTTATCGGGGATGGAAGCTTTCTTT. Its protein is CASSLSGMEAFF.